This TCR beta chain emerged from a study of blood T cell repertoires in COVID-19. As for the study in general: From T cells, B-cell-depleted T cells, or PBMCs came the material, which was cDNA or gDNA.

This clone has a handful of counts. Libraries were prepared by immunoSEQ multiplex PCR; TCRdb keeps only in-frame clonotypes and omits some of them. Here the sample spans some 230,000 clones, just over 85% being singletons. This clonotype was sampled from a man between 25 and 39 years old who had recovered from COVID-19. Sequencing input: peripheral blood.

CDR3: CASSVSGSWSGSPLHF. CDR3 sequence (DNA): TGTGCCAGCAGTGTCTCCGGAAGCTGGTCAGGTTCACCCCTCCACTTT. The chain links TRBV6-1 to TRBJ1-6; D remains unclear. Trimming took 4 bases from V and 9 from J, leaving 19 bases between them. The germline V gene has CDR1 MNHNS and CDR2 SASEGT. The CDR3 runs 16 residues.